This T cell receptor (beta chain) came from a study of T cell repertoires in cytomegalovirus infection. Overall study: The authors used CMV epitopes that were HLA-C-restricted (recently identified) and HLA-B-restricted (well studied). From public TCR beta signatures came an indication of both CMV infection and matching HLA type.

With regard to this clonotype: Antigen unknown.

One entry per CDR3 protein, called by TCRdb with MiXCR from the reads. The profile shows around 750,000 distinct CDR3 sequences, around a third of them singletons. With V trimmed by 0 bases and J by 2 bases, 7 bases remained unmatched. CDR1 is SGDLS and CDR2 is YYNGEE in the germline V gene. The CDR3 is made up of 16 amino acids. The study, taken as a whole, reports: HLA-C-restricted CMV clonotypes gave the most frequent clonotype in two of eight donors. Cumulative frequency (of public TCR beta family members) identified carriers of CMV plus the relevant HLA.

The J gene is TRBJ1-2, the V gene TRBV9; 7 bases map to TRBD1. The source was cultured CD8+ T cells from PBMCs, collected from culture after CMV antigen stimulation. This receptor was identified in a human donor in good health (CMV status not recorded). Some clones in this sample may be carry-over from other donors' samples. Here the CDR3 DNA reads TGTGCCAGCAGCGTAGCTACGAGGGGGCCCAACTATGGCTACACCTTC. Translating it yields CASSVATRGPNYGYTF.